A selection of T cell receptor beta chains follows, all from one sample in a study of T cells expressing NK-cell markers. TCRdb re-analyzed the 5' RACE reads; it lists each CDR3 protein once, without DNA. The sample's table shows almost 450,000 distinct CDR3 sequences. Input material: blood T cells: a sorted CD56 or NKG2C T cell subset, CD4+ or CD8+ T cells, or bulk PBMC T cells (not recorded which). The receptors derive from a woman aged 18-69 years in good health. The CDR3 runs from the conserved cysteine through the conserved F or W.

V gene: TRBV20-1; J gene: TRBJ2-3; CDR3 protein: CSATSYIAGASTDTQYF
V gene: TRBV3-1; J gene: TRBJ2-1; CDR3 protein: CASSQDSPGGPHRRQFF
V gene: TRBV18; J gene: TRBJ2-7; CDR3 protein: CASSPLSSGTFYEQYF
V gene: TRBV29-1; J gene: TRBJ2-5; CDR3 protein: CSVEEGRRAGEYF
V gene: TRBV28; J gene: TRBJ2-7; CDR3 protein: CAWTSGRASYEQYF
V gene: TRBV20-1; J gene: TRBJ2-1; CDR3 protein: CSAPLAGGPGEQFF
V gene: TRBV20-1; J gene: TRBJ2-1; CDR3 protein: CSAPGRDRGKDEQFF
V gene: TRBV23-1; J gene: TRBJ2-3; CDR3 protein: CASSQTSGPTDTQYF
V gene: TRBV29-1; J gene: TRBJ2-1; CDR3 protein: CSVVPTGSSYNEQFF
V gene: TRBV6-2/TRBV6-3; J gene: TRBJ2-3; CDR3 protein: CASRALPSTDTQYF
V gene: TRBV12-3/TRBV12-4; J gene: TRBJ2-1; CDR3 protein: CASSPSDINEQFF
V gene: TRBV5-6; J gene: TRBJ1-6; CDR3 protein: CASSFGMQGALGSPLHF
V gene: TRBV12-3/TRBV12-4; J gene: TRBJ1-1; CDR3 protein: CASTPNTALNTEAFF
V gene: TRBV25-1; J gene: TRBJ2-1; CDR3 protein: CASSERKRQQFF
V gene: TRBV7-2; J gene: TRBJ2-7; CDR3 protein: CASSLGGGGYEQYF
V gene: TRBV18; J gene: TRBJ2-5; CDR3 protein: CASSPDRPQVETQYF